These 10 T cell receptor beta chains were sequenced from one sample in a study of blood T cell repertoires in COVID-19. Assay used: immunoSEQ multiplex PCR; TCRdb lists only in-frame clones, some missing. The sample carries 310,000 or so clones, 87% recorded once. Sequencing input: peripheral blood. All receptors come from a man aged 50 or older with active or convalescent COVID-19.

This sequence joins TRBV19 and TRBJ2-1; 10 positions agree with TRBD2. J lost 7 bases, V lost 8 bases, and 20 bases had no gene match. The CDR3 covers 18 residues. Germline V CDR1 and CDR2: LNHDA, SQIVND (reference sequence). The CDR3 spells CASRGDRLAGAFRNEQFF. In DNA, the CDR3 is TGTGCCAGTCGAGGCGATAGGCTAGCGGGAGCGTTTAGAAATGAGCAGTTCTTC. Variable domain in full (rest from reference TRBV19 and TRBJ2-1): DGGITQSPKYLFRKEGQNVTLSCEQNLNHDAMYWYRQDPGQGLRLIYYSQIVNDFQKGDIAEGYSVSREKKESFPLTVTSAQKNPTAFYLCASRGDRLAGAFRNEQFFGPGTRLTVL.

This clone showed up just a few times. The chain carries TRBV12-5 and TRBJ1-1; 8 nucleotides match TRBD1. J lost 4 bases, V lost 5 bases, and 3 bases had no gene match. This CDR3 is built from 13 residues. The V gene's germline CDR1 is LGHNT and CDR2 FRNRAP. For the CDR3, the DNA is TGTGCTAGTGGTCTGGGGACAGGCACTGAAGCTTTCTTT. Translating it yields CASGLGTGTEAFF.

V gene TRBV9 combines with J gene TRBJ2-7; 10 bases are a match to TRBD1. This CDR3 has 14 amino acids. Per germline, CDR1 SGDLS and CDR2 YYNGEE. V trimming: 3 bases; J trimming: 3 bases; junction bases outside the gene matches: 3. DNA for the CDR3: TGTGCCAGCAGCGGACAGGGGGCTCTCTACGAGCAGTACTTC. Protein: CASSGQGALYEQYF.

The genes are TRBV10-3 and TRBJ2-1, with 7 bases aligning to TRBD1. The CDR3 contains 13 residues. V lost 3 bases to trimming and J lost 9 bases; unmatched junction nucleotides: 5. Germline CDR1 is ENHRY and CDR2 is SYGVKD. CDR3 coding DNA: TGTGCCATCAGTGACCAGACAGGGTCTGAGCAGTTCTTC. Translated, it gives CAISDQTGSEQFF.

The chain couples TRBV6-5 to TRBJ2-5, with TRBD1 matching 8 bases. Germline loops: CDR1 MNHEY, CDR2 SVGAGI. Trimming cost V 8 bases and J 7 bases; bases outside gene matches: 3. This CDR3 comprises 11 residues. Here the CDR3 reads CASSTGGTQYF. CDR3 sequence (DNA): TGTGCCAGCTCTACAGGGGGGACCCAGTACTTC.

The chain couples TRBV2 to TRBJ1-5; 7 bases are shared with TRBD1. V dropped 2 bases and J dropped 6; count of bases not matched to a gene: 4. The CDR3 is 14 residues long. Germline V gene sequence: CDR1 SNHLY, CDR2 FYNNEI. DNA for the CDR3: TGTGCCAGCAGTGAACTTCGGACAGGTCAGCCCCAGCATTTT. As protein: CASSELRTGQPQHF. The full variable domain, with the rest looked up from reference TRBV2 and TRBJ1-5, is EPEVTQTPSHQVTQMGQEVILRCVPISNHLYFYWYRQILGQKVEFLVSFYNNEISEKSEIFDDQFSVERPDGSNFTLKIRSTKLEDSAMYFCASSELRTGQPQHFGDGTRLSIL.

The V gene is TRBV19, the J gene TRBJ2-4, with 8 bases lining up with TRBD1. Germline lookup yields CDR1 LNHDA and CDR2 SQIVND (reference sequence). Germline trimming cut 10 bases from V and 1 base from J; bases unmatched to any gene: 9. This CDR3 has 15 residues. For the CDR3, the DNA is TGTGCCACTAACAACAGGGGGGAGGCCAAAAACATTCAGTACTTC. It translates to CATNNRGEAKNIQYF. Using reference TRBV19 and TRBJ2-4 for the parts outside the CDR3, the full variable domain is DGGITQSPKYLFRKEGQNVTLSCEQNLNHDAMYWYRQDPGQGLRLIYYSQIVNDFQKGDIAEGYSVSREKKESFPLTVTSAQKNPTAFYLCATNNRGEAKNIQYFGAGTRLSVL.

The rearrangement links TRBV27 to TRBJ1-4; D unresolved. This CDR3 has 14 amino acids. Germline CDR1 reads MNHEY; CDR2 reads SMNVEV (reference sequence). The V end was cut by 3 bases, the J end by 5 bases, with 10 bases between. The CDR3 DNA reads TGTGCCAGCAGTTTGGCGGCCTTGAATGAAAAACTGTTTTTT. It codes for CASSLAALNEKLFF.

This clone was seen once. This chain uses TRBV7-9 with TRBJ1-2, with 10 bases lining up with TRBD1. The germline V gene encodes CDR1 SEHNR and CDR2 FQNEAQ (reference sequence). This CDR3 region has 13 residues. V lost 4 bases to trimming and J lost 4 bases; unmatched junction nucleotides: 0. The CDR3 DNA sequence: TGTGCCAGCAGCTGGGACAGGGGCTATGGCTACACCTTC. Encoded protein: CASSWDRGYGYTF.

This chain uses TRBV6-5 with TRBJ1-1; 9 bases map to TRBD1. There are 15 residues in the CDR3. The V and J ends lost 2 bases and 0 bases, in that order; junction bases with no gene match: 1. In germline, CDR1 is MNHEY, CDR2 SVGAGI. The CDR3 is CASSYRTGVNTEAFF. Here the CDR3 DNA reads TGTGCCAGCAGTTACCGGACAGGGGTGAACACTGAAGCTTTCTTT.